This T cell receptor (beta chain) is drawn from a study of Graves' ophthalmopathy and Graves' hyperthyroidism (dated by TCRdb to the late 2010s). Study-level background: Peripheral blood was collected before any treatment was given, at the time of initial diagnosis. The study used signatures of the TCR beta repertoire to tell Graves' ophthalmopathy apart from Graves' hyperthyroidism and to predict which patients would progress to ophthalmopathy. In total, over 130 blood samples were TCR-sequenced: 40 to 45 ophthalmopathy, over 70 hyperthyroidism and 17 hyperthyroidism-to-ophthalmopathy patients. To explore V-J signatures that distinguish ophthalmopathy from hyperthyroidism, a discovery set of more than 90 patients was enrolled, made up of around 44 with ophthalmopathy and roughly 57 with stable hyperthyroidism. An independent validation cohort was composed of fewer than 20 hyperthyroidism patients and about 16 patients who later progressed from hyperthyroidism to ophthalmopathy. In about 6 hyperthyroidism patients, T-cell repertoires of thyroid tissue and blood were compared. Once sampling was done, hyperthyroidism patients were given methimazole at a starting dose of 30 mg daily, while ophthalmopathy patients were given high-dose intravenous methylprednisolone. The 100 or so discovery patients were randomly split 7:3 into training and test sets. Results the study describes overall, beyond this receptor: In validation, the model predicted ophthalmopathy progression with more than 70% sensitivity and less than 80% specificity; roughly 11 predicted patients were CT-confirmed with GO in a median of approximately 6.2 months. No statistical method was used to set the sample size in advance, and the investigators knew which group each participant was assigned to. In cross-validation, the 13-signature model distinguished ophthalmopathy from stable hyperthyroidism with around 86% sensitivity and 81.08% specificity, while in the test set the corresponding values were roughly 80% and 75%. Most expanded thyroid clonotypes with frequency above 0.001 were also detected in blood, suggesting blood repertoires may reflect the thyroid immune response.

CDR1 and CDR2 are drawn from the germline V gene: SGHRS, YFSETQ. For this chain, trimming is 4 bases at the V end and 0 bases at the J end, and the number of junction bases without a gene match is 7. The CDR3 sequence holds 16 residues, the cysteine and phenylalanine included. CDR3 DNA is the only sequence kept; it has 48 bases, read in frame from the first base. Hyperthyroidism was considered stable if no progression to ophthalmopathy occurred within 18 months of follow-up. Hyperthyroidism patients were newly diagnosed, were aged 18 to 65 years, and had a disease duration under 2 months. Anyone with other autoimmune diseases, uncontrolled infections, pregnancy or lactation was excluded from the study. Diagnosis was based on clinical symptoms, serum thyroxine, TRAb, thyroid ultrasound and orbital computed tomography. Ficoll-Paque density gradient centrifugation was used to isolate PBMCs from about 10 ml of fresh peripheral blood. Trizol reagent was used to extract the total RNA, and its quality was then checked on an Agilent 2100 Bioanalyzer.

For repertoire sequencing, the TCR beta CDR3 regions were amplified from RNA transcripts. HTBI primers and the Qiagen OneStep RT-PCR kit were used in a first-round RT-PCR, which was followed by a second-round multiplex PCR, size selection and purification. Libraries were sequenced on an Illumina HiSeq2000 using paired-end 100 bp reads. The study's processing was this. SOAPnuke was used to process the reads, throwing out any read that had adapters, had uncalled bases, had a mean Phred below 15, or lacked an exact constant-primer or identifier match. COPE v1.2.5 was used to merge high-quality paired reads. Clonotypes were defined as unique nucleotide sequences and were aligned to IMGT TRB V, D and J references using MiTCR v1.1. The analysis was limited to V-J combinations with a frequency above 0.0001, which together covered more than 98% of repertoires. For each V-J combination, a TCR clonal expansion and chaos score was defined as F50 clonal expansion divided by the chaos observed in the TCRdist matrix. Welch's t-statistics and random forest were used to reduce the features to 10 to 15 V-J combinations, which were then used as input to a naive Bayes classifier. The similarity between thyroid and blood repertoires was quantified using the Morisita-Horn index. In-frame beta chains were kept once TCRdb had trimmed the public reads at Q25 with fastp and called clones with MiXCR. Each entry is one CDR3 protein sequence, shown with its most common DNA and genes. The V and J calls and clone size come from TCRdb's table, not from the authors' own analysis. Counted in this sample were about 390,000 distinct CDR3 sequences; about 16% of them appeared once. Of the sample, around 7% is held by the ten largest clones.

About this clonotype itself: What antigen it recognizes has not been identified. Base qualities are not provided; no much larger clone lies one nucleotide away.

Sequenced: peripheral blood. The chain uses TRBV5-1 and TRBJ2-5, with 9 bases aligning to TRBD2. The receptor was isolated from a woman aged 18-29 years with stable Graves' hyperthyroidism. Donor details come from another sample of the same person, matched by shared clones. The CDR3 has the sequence CASSGGLAWYQETQYF. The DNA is TGCGCCAGCAGCGGCGGACTAGCGTGGTACCAAGAGACCCAGTACTTC.